The text below deals with one TCR beta chain. This sample stems from a study of blood T cell repertoires in COVID-19. Study-wide context: From the United States, Italy and Spain came samples of acute and convalescent COVID-19. Sources were T cells, B-cell-depleted T cells, or PBMCs; the material itself was cDNA or gDNA.

Patients in Seattle were enrolled during active infection, then followed longitudinally. Per the study methods: How many nucleated cells were present was estimated from reference gene primer amplification. Profiled with immunoSEQ multiplex PCR; TCRdb holds only in-frame clones, not every one. V and J calls and clone size come straight from that table; D and trimming were deduced from the DNA. This table has a few hundred thousand clones, 70% to 90% appearing once. Per the germline V gene, CDR1 is SEHNR and CDR2 is FQNEAQ (reference sequence). CDR3 length: 16 amino acids. The V gene end was trimmed by 3 bases and the J gene end by 1 base; junction bases not matched to a gene: 7.

The sequence derives from a woman aged 30 to 39 with COVID-19, enrolled during active disease. The rearrangement links TRBV7-9 to TRBJ1-2, with 8 bases matching TRBD1. Sequenced: peripheral blood. The CDR3 sequence is CASSFSGGYVNYGYTF. The DNA for the CDR3 is TGTGCCAGCAGCTTCTCAGGGGGCTATGTTAACTATGGCTACACCTTC.